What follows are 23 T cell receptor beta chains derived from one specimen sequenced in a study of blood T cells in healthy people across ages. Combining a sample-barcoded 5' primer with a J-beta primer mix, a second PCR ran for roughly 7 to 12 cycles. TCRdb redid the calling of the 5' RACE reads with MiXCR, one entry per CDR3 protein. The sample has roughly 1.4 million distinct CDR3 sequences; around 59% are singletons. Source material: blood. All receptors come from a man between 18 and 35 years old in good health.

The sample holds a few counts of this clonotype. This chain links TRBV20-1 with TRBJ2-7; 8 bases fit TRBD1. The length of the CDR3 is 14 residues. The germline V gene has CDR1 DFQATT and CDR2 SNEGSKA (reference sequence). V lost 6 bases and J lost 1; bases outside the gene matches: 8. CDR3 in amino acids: CSAIGTGLSYEQYF. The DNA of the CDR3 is TGCAGTGCAATAGGGACAGGCCTATCCTACGAGCAGTACTTC.

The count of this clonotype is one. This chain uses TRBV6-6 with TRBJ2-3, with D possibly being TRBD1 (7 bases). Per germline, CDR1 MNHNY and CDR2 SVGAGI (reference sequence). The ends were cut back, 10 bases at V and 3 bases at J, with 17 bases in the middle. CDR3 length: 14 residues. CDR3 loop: CATGGAGGTDTQYF. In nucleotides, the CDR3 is TGTGCCACGGGCGGGGCAGGGGGGACAGATACGCAGTATTTT.

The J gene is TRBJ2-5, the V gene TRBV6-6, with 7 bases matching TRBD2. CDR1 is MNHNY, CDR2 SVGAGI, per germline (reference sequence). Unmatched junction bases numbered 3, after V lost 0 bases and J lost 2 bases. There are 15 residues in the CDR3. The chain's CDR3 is CASSYSGGRQETQYF. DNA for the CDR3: TGTGCCAGCAGTTACTCGGGGGGGAGACAAGAGACCCAGTACTTC.

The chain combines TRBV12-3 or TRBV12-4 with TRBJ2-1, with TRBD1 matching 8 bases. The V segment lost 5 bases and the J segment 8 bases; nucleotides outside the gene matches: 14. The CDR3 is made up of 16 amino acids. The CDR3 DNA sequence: TGTGCCAGCAGTCGTCTCGGACAGGGCCCGCTGGATGAGCAGTTCTTC. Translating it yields CASSRLGQGPLDEQFF.

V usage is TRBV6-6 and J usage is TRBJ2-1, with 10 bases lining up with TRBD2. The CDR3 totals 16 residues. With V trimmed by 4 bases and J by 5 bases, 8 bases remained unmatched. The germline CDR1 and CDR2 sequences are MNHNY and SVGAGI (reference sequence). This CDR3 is CASSFPGLADDNEQFF. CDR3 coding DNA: TGTGCCAGCAGTTTCCCTGGACTAGCGGACGACAATGAGCAGTTCTTC.

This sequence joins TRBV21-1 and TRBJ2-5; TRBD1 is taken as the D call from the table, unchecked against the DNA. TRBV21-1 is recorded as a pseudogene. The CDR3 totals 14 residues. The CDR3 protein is CASPLWGPQGTQYF. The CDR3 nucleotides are TGTGCCAGCCCCTTATGGGGACCGCAAGGGACCCAGTACTTC.

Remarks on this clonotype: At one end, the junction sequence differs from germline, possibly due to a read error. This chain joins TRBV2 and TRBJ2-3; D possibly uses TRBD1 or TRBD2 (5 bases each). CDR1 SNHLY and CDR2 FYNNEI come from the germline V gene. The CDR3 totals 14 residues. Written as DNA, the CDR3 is TGTGCCACCAGTCCGGGGCAGAGCACAGATACGCAGTATTTT. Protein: CATSPGQSTDTQYF. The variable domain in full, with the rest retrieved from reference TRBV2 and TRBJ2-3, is EPEVTQTPSHQVTQMGQEVILRCVPISNHLYFYWYRQILGQKVEFLVSFYNNEISEKSEIFDDQFSVERPDGSNFTLKIRSTKLEDSAMYFCATSPGQSTDTQYFGPGTRLTVL.

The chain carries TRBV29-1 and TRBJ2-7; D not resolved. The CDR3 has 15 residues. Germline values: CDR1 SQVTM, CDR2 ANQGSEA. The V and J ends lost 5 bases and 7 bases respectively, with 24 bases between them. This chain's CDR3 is CSVYDTAHSYNEQYF. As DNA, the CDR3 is TGCAGCGTTTACGATACAGCGCACTCCTACAATGAGCAGTACTTC.

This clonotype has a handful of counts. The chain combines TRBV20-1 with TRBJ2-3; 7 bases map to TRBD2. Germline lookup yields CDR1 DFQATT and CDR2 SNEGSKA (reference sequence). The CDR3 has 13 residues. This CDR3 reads CSALREGPDTQYF. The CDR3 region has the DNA TGCAGCGCACTAAGGGAGGGTCCAGATACGCAGTATTTT.

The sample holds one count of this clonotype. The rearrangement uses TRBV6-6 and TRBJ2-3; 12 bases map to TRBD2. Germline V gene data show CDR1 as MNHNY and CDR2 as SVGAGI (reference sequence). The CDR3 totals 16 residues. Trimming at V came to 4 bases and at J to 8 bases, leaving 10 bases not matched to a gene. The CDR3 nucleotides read TGTGCCAGCAGTTCCCGGGGACTAGCGGGCCGATCTACGCAGTATTTT. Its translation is CASSSRGLAGRSTQYF.

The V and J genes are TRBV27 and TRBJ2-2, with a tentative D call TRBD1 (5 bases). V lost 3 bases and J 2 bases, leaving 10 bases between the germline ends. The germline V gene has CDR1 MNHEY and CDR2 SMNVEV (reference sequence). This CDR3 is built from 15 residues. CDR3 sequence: CASSFLRANTGELFF. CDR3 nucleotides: TGTGCCAGCAGTTTCCTCAGGGCAAACACCGGGGAGCTGTTTTTT.

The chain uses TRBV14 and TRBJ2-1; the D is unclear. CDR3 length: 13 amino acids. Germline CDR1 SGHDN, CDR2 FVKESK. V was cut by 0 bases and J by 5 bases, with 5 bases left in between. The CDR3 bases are TGTGCCAGCAGCCAAGATAGAAACAATGAGCAGTTCTTC. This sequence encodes CASSQDRNNEQFF.

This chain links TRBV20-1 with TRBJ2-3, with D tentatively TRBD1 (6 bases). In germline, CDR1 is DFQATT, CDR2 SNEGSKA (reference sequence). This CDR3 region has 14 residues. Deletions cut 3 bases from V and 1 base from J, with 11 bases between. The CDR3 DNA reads TGCAGTGCTAGGCCCAGGGGCCGCACAGATACGCAGTATTTT. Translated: CSARPRGRTDTQYF.

The CDR3 nucleotides are TGTGCCAGCAGCACATACCAGGGAGGTGGCTACACCTTC. This encodes CASSTYQGGGYTF. V gene TRBV7-2 combines with J gene TRBJ1-2, with D tentatively TRBD1 (5 bases). The CDR3 is made up of 13 amino acids. Trimming stripped 5 bases from V and 7 bases from J, with 14 bases between. Per germline, CDR1 SGHTA and CDR2 FQGNSA.

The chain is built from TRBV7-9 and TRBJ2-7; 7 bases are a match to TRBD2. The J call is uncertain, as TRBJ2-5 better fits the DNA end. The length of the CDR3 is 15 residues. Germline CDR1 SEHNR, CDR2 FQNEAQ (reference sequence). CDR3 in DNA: TGTGCCAGCAGCTTAGCCACCACTAGCGACCAGACCCAGTACTTC. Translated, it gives CASSLATTSDQTQYF.

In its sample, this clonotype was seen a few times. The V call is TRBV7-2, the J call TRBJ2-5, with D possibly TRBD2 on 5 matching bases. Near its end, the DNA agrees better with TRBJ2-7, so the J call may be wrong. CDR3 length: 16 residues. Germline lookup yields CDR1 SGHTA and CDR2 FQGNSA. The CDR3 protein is CASSSPRSLEDHEQYF. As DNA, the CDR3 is TGTGCCAGCAGCTCCCCTCGGTCACTGGAGGACCACGAGCAGTACTTC.

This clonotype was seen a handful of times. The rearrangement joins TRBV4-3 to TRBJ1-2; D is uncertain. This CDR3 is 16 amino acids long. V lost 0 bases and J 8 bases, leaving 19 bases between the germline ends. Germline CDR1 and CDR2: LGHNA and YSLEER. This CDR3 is CASSQDFQYDGSGYTF. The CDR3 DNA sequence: TGCGCCAGCAGCCAAGATTTCCAGTATGACGGCAGCGGCTACACCTTC.

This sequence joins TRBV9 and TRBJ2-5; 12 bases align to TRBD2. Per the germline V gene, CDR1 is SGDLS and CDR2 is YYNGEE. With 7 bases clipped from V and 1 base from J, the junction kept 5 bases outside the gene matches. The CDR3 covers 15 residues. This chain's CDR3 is CASSVTSGSQETQYF. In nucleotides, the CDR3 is TGTGCCAGCTCCGTGACTAGCGGGAGCCAAGAGACCCAGTACTTC.

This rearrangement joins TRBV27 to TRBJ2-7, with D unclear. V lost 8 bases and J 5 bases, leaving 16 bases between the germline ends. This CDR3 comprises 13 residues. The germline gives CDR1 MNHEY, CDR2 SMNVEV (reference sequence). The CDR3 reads CASGVADLNEQYF. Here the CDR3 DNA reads TGTGCCAGCGGTGTAGCCGATTTGAACGAGCAGTACTTC.

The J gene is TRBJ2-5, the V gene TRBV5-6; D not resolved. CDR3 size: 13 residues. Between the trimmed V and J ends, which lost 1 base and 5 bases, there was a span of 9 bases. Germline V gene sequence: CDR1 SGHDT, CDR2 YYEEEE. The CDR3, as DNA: TGTGCCAGCAGCTTGTTGGGTTTCGAGACCCAGTACTTC. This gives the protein CASSLLGFETQYF. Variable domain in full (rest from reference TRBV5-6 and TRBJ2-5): DAGVTQSPTHLIKTRGQQVTLRCSPKSGHDTVSWYQQALGQGPQFIFQYYEEEERQRGNFPDRFSGHQFPNYSSELNVNALLLGDSALYLCASSLLGFETQYFGPGTRLLVL.

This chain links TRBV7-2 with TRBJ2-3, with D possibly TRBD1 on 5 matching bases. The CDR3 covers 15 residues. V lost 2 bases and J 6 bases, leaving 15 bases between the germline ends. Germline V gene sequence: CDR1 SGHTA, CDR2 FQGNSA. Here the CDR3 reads CASSLKVPGKDTQYF. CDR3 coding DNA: TGTGCCAGCAGCTTAAAAGTGCCAGGGAAGGATACGCAGTATTTT. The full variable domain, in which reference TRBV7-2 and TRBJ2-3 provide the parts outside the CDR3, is GAGVSQSPSNKVTEKGKDVELRCDPISGHTALYWYRQSLGQGLEFLIYFQGNSAPDKSGLPSDRFSAERTGGSVSTLTIQRTQQEDSAVYLCASSLKVPGKDTQYFGPGTRLTVL.

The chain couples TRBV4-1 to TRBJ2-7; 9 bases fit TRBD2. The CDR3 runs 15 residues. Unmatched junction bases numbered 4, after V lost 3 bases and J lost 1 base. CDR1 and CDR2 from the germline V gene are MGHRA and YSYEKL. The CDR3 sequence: CASSHRTSESYEQYF. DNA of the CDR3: TGCGCCAGCAGCCACAGGACTAGCGAATCCTACGAGCAGTACTTC.

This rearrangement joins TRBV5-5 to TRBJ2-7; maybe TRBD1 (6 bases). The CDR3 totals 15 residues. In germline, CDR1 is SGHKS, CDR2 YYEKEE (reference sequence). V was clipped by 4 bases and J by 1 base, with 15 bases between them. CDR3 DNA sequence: TGTGCCAGCAGCGCGACAGGTGAGAAGTCCTACGAGCAGTACTTC. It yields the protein CASSATGEKSYEQYF.